This TCR beta chain was found in a study of OX40 agonist ivuxolimab in advanced cancers. In the study overall: An agonistic human IgG2 monoclonal antibody against OX40 (CD134) was given. At 0.01 to 10 mg/kg, ivuxolimab was administered intravenously to patients every 2 weeks.

Repertoires were generated with immunoSEQ multiplex PCR, while TCRdb's copy carries only in-frame clones and drops some. The table records roughly 67,000 clones, around 87% of them present only once. The V gene's germline CDR1 is LGHNA and CDR2 YNFKEQ. V was shortened by 4 bases and J by 0 bases, with 10 bases between the two germline ends. This CDR3 contains 14 residues. Points from the study as a whole: The investigators did not determine what antigen specificity the expanded peripheral T cells had. Also present in some nonresponders was a low level of normalized T-cell clonal expansion.

The count of this clone is one. Its antigen is unidentified. The sequenced sample was CD4+ or CD8+ T cells sorted from blood, obtained in a trial of the OX40 agonist ivuxolimab. This chain links TRBV4-2 with TRBJ2-7; D not resolved. The source is an adult with an advanced solid tumor such as melanoma, head and neck, liver or kidney cancer. The CDR3 spells CASSPLGNSYEQYF. The CDR3 region has the DNA TGTGCCAGCAGCCCACTGGGGAACTCCTACGAGCAGTACTTC.